This TCR beta chain was profiled in a study of CD8 T cells in ankylosing spondylitis. This clonotype was seen only a few times. No antigen is known for it. Study-wide results and caveats: The clones that were linked to disease were reported to be significantly enriched in matched synovial fluid samples from ankylosing spondylitis patients. Ankylosing spondylitis blood appeared to carry a characteristic TCR beta motif of roughly 8 highly homologous variants. Previous work reported some of these motif variants in the synovial fluid and blood of reactive arthritis.

J gave up 4 bases and V 5 bases, and 8 bases lay outside the gene matches. The CDR3 totals 15 residues. Generation of TCR beta libraries employed quantitative 5'-RACE incorporating molecular barcodes. One entry per CDR3 protein results from TCRdb running MiXCR on the 5' RACE reads. The sample has some 840,000 distinct CDR3 sequences, over 9.5% seen once. The receptor was derived from a male donor with ankylosing spondylitis. The sample taken for sequencing was blood, either unsorted or a sorted T cell fraction (not recorded which). The V gene is TRBV12-3 or TRBV12-4, the J gene TRBJ2-7; 10 bases agree with TRBD1. This CDR3 is CASSPGTGEAYEQYF. Written as DNA, the CDR3 is TGTGCCAGCAGTCCCGGGACAGGGGAGGCGTACGAGCAGTACTTC.